The clone carrying this T cell receptor (beta chain) was picked up a small number of times. The antigen is unknown. Using 10 ml of fresh peripheral blood, PBMCs were prepared. Template material for amplifying TCR beta CDR3 regions consisted of RNA transcripts. The study used the HTBI primer set for a first-round RT-PCR of the TCR CDR3. TCRdb called the multiplex PCR reads again in MiXCR, with one record for every CDR3 protein. Altogether approximately 420,000 distinct CDR3 sequences are present, roughly 13% being singletons, with the ten largest covering more than 4.5%. This record comes from a study of T cells in Graves' hyperthyroidism and ophthalmopathy. Study as a whole: Upon initial diagnosis and before any treatment, peripheral blood was collected.

The CDR3 runs 14 residues. Trimming cost V 4 bases and J 6 bases, with 16 bases left between them. CDR1 is MGHDK and CDR2 is SYGVNS in the germline V gene. Study results and limitations: Among clonotypes expanded in thyroid above 0.001, most were also found in blood.

Specimen: blood. The receptor was isolated from a woman aged 18 to 35 with Graves' hyperthyroidism. The chain has TRBV25-1 and TRBJ2-7, with D perhaps TRBD2 (6 bases). CDR3 region: CASSATTSSGEQYF. CDR3 nucleotide sequence: TGTGCCAGCAGTGCGACGACTAGTTCGGGCGAGCAGTACTTC.